These 8 T cell receptor beta chains originate from one sample sequenced in a study of T cells in Graves' hyperthyroidism and ophthalmopathy. Amplified regions were TCR beta CDR3 sequences from RNA transcripts. The TCR CDR3 first-round RT-PCR relied on the HTBI primer set. Each CDR3 protein is one row after TCRdb ran MiXCR on the multiplex PCR reads. The sample lists around 660,000 distinct CDR3 sequences, about 45% occurring once. The source material was peripheral blood or thyroid tissue (not recorded which). These receptors originate from an adult man with Graves' disease, either hyperthyroidism or ophthalmopathy (not recorded which).

The rearrangement uses TRBV5-1 and TRBJ2-7; 9 positions agree with TRBD2. There are 17 residues in the CDR3. From germline, CDR1 is SGHRS and CDR2 YFSETQ. V gave up 3 bases and J gave up 4 bases; unmatched junction bases: 14. CDR3 amino acids: CASSSTRRGRGTYEQYF. Here the CDR3 DNA reads TGCGCCAGCAGCTCGACGAGGCGCGGGAGGGGAACGTACGAGCAGTACTTC.

The chain employs TRBV5-1 and TRBJ1-5, with 8 positions matching TRBD1. The V gene end was trimmed by 3 bases and the J gene end by 14 bases; junction bases not matched to a gene: 13. The CDR3 covers 14 residues. Germline assignment: CDR1 SGHRS and CDR2 YFSETQ. For the CDR3, the DNA is TGCGCCAGCAGCTGGAACCCAGGGGGCTCCTACGAGCATTTT. The encoded protein is CASSWNPGGSYEHF. Drawing the rest from reference TRBV5-1 and TRBJ1-5, the complete variable domain is KAGVTQTPRYLIKTRGQQVTLSCSPISGHRSVSWYQQTPGQGLQFLFEYFSETQRNKGNFPGRFSGRQFSNSRSEMNVSTLELGDSALYLCASSWNPGGSYEHFGDGTRLSIL.

On this clonotype itself: This is likely a read error, given that the CDR3 carries no conserved phenylalanine or tryptophan at its end. The DNA is omitted, as the CDR3 cannot be located on it reliably, and the CDR3 follows TCRdb's listing. CDR3 loop: CASSDRIEGHY. V and J are TRBV2 and TRBJ1-6. The CDR3 contains 11 residues when both ends are counted. The V gene's germline CDR1 is SNHLY and CDR2 FYNNEI.

The chain's CDR3 is CATRLPGPRSTDTQYF. In DNA form, the CDR3 reads TGTGCCACCAGGCTACCGGGACCTCGGAGCACAGATACGCAGTATTTT. The chain has TRBV24-1 and TRBJ2-3; D possibly matches TRBD1 or TRBD2 (5 bases each). This CDR3 region has 16 residues. V lost 7 bases, J lost 0 bases, and 16 bases lay in between. Germline CDR1 is KGHDR and CDR2 is SFDVKD.

The CDR3 region is CASSHTGTGALISHEQYF. CDR3 bases: TGTGCCAGCAGTCATACCGGGACAGGGGCATTAATTTCGCACGAGCAGTACTTC. V is TRBV7-9 and J is TRBJ2-7; 10 positions match TRBD1. The CDR3 loop spans 18 amino acids. Germline CDR1 reads SEHNR; CDR2 reads FQNEAQ (reference sequence). Unmatched junction bases numbered 19, after V lost 6 bases and J lost 5 bases.

The chain links TRBV7-2 to TRBJ2-5, with D hard to call. V gave up 7 bases and J gave up 9 bases, with 9 bases separating them. This CDR3 contains 10 residues. Germline CDR1 and CDR2: SGHTA and FQGNSA. DNA for the CDR3: TGTGCCAGCAAGGCCAGAGCCCAGTACTTC. Encoded protein: CASKARAQYF. Looking up the rest from reference TRBV7-2 and TRBJ2-5 gives the full variable domain: GAGVSQSPSNKVTEKGKDVELRCDPISGHTALYWYRQSLGQGLEFLIYFQGNSAPDKSGLPSDRFSAERTGGSVSTLTIQRTQQEDSAVYLCASKARAQYFGPGTRLLVL.

The V call is TRBV10-2, the J call TRBJ1-5, with 9 bases matching TRBD1. Germline V gene data show CDR1 as WSHSY and CDR2 as SAAADI. The CDR3 has 14 amino acids. The V and J ends lost 3 bases and 14 bases, in that order; junction bases with no gene match: 11. This chain's CDR3 is CASSDPGTGWLEHF. The CDR3 DNA follows: TGCGCCAGCAGTGATCCCGGGACAGGGTGGCTCGAGCATTTT.

The genes are TRBV29-1 and TRBJ2-2, with D possibly TRBD1 on 6 matching bases. This CDR3 comprises 13 residues. Trimming shortened V by 7 bases and J by 7 bases, and 16 bases separated the two germline ends. Germline V CDR1 and CDR2: SQVTM, ANQGSEA. CDR3: CSAPAEDSGELFF. For the CDR3, the DNA is TGCAGCGCTCCGGCGGAGGACAGCGGGGAGCTGTTTTTT.